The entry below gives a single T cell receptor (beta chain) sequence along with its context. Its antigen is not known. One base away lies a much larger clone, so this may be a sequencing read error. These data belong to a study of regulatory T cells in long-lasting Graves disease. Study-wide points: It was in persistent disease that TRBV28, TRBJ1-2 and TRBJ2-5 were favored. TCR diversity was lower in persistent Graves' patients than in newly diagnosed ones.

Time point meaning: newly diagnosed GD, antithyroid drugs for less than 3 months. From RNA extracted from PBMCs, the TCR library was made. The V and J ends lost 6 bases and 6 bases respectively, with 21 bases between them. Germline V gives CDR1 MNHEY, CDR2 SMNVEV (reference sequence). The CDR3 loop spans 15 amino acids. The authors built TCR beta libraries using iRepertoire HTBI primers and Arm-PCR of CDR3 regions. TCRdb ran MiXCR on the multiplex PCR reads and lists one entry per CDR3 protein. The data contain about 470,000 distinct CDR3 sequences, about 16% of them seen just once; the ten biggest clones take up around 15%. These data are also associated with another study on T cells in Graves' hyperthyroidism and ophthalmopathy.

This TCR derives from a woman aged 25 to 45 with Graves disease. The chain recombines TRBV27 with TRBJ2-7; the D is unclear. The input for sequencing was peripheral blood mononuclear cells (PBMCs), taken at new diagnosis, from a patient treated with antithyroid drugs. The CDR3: CASRVSIDPWIEQYF. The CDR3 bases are TGTGCCAGCAGAGTTTCCATAGATCCCTGGATCGAGCAGTACTTC.